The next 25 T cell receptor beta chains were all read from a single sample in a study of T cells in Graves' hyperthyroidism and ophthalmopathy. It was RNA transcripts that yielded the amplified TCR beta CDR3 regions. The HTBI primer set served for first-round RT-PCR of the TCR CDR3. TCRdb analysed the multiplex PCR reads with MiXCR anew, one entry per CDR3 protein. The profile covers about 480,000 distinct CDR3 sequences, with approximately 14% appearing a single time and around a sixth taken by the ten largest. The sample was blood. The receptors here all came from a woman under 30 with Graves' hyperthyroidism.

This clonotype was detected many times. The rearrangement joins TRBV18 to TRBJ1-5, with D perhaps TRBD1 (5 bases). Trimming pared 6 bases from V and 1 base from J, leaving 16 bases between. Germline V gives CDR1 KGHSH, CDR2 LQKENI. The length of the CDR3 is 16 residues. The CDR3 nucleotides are TGTGCCAGCTCGTGGGGGGTCCGGGGGAGCAATCAGCCCCAGCATTTT. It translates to CASSWGVRGSNQPQHF. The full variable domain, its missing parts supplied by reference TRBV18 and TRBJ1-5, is NAGVMQNPRHLVRRRGQEARLRCSPMKGHSHVYWYRQLPEEGLKFMVYLQKENIIDESGMPKERFSAEFPKEGPSILRIQQVVRGDSAAYFCASSWGVRGSNQPQHFGDGTRLSIL.

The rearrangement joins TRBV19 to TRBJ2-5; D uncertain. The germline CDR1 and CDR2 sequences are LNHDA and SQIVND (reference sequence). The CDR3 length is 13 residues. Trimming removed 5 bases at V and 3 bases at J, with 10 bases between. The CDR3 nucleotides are TGTGCCAGTAGTTCGGTAGCAAAAGAGACCCAGTACTTC. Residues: CASSSVAKETQYF.

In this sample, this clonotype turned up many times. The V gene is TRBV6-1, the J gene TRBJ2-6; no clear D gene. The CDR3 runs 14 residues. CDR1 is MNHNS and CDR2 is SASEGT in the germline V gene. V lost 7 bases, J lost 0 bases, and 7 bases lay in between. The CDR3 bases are TGTGCCAGCACCCGTCTCTCTGGGGCCAACGTCCTGACTTTC. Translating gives CASTRLSGANVLTF.

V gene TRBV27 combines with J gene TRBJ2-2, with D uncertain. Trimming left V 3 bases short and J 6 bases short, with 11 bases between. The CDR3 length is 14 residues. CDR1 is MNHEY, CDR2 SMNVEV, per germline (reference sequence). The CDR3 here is CASSFGQYAGELFF. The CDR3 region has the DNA TGTGCCAGCAGTTTTGGGCAGTACGCCGGGGAGCTGTTTTTT.

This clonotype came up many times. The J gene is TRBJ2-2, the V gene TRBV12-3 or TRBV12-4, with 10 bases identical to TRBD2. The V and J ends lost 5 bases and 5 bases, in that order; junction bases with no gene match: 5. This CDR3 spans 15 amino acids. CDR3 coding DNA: TGTGCCAGCAGTCCTTTAGCGGGAGGAACCGGGGAGCTGTTTTTT. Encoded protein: CASSPLAGGTGELFF.

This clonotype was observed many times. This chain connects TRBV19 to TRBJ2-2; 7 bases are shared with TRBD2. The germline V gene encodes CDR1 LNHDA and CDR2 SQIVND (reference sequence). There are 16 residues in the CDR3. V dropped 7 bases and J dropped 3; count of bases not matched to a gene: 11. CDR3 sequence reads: CASTWGASGYTGELFF. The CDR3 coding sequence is TGTGCCAGTACCTGGGGAGCTAGCGGATACACCGGGGAGCTGTTTTTT.

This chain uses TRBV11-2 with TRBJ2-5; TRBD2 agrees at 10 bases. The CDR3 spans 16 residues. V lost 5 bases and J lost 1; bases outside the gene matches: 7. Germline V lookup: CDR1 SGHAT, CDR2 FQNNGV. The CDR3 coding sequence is TGTGCCAGCAGCCTGCGGACTAGCGGAACCCAAGAGACCCAGTACTTC. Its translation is CASSLRTSGTQETQYF.

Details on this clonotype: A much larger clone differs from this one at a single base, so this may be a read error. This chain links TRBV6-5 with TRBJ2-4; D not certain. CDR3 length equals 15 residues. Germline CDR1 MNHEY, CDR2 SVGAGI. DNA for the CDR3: TGTGCCGGCAGTTACCCCACGGAGTACAAAAACATTCAGTACTTC. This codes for CAGSYPTEYKNIQYF.

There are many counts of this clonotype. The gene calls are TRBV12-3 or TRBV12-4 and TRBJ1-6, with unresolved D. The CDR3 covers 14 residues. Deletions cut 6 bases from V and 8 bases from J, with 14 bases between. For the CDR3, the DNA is TGTGCCAGCAGCCCCCCGACTGGGTATTCACCCCTCCACTTT. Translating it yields CASSPPTGYSPLHF.

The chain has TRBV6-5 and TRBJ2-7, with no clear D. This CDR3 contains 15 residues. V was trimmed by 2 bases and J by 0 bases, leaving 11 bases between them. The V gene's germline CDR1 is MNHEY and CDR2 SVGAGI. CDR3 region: CASSYGARSSYEQYV. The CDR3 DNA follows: TGTGCCAGCAGTTACGGCGCGAGGAGCTCCTACGAGCAGTACGTC.

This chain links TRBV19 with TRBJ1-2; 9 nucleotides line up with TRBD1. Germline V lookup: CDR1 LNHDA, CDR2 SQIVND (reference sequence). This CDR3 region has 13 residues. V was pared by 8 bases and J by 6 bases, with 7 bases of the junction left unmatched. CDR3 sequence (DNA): TGTGCCAGTTCAAGGGACAGGGAGAATGGCTACACCTTC. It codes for CASSRDRENGYTF. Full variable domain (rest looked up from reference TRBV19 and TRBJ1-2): DGGITQSPKYLFRKEGQNVTLSCEQNLNHDAMYWYRQDPGQGLRLIYYSQIVNDFQKGDIAEGYSVSREKKESFPLTVTSAQKNPTAFYLCASSRDRENGYTFGSGTRLTVV.

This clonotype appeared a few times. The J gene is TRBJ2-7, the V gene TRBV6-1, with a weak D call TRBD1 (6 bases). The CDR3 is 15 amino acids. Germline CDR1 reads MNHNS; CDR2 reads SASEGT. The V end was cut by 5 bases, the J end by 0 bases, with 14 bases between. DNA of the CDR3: TGTGCCAGCAGTTGGCGGCAGGGGTTCTCCTACGAGCAGTACTTC. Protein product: CASSWRQGFSYEQYF.

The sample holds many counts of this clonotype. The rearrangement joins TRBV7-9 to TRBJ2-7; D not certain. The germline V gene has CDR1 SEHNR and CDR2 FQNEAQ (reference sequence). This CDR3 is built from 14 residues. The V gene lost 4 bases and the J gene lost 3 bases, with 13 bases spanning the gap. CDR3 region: CASSSTRVGYEQYF. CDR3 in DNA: TGTGCCAGCAGCTCGACAAGGGTGGGCTACGAGCAGTACTTC.

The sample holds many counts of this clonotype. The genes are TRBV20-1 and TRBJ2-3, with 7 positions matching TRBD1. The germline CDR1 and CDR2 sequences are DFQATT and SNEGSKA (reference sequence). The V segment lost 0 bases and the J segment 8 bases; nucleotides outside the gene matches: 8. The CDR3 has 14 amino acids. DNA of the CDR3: TGCAGTGCTAGAGACGACAGGGACGGAAGTACGCAGTATTTT. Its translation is CSARDDRDGSTQYF.

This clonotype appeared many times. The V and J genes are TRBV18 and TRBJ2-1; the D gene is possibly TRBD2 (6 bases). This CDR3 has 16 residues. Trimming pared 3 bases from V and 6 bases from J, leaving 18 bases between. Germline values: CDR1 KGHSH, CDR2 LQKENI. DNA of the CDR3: TGTGCCAGCTCACCCGGGCGGGACCCGGGGCTCAATGAGCAGTTCTTC. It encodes CASSPGRDPGLNEQFF.

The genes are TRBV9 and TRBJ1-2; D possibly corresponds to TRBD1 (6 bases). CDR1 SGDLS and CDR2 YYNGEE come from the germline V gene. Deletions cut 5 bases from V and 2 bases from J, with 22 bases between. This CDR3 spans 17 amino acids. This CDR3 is CASRGKPGDPLNYGYTF. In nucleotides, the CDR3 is TGTGCCAGCAGGGGGAAACCAGGGGACCCCTTAAACTATGGCTACACCTTC. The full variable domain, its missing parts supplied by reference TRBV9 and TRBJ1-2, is DSGVTQTPKHLITATGQRVTLRCSPRSGDLSVYWYQQSLDQGLQFLIQYYNGEERAKGNILERFSAQQFPDLHSELNLSSLELGDSALYFCASRGKPGDPLNYGYTFGSGTRLTVV.

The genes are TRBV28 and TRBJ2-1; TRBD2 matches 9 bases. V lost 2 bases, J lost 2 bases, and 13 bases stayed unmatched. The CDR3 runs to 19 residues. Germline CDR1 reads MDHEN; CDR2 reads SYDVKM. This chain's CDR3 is CASSLLGLAGSSPYNEQFF. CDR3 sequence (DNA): TGTGCCAGCAGTTTACTGGGGCTAGCGGGATCATCCCCCTACAATGAGCAGTTCTTC.

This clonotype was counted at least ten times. CDR3: CASTRAGGPHEQYF. As DNA, the CDR3 is TGTGCCAGCACACGAGCGGGAGGGCCCCACGAGCAGTACTTC. The chain carries TRBV6-1 and TRBJ2-7; 10 bases are a match to TRBD2. The length of the CDR3 is 14 residues. Germline assignment: CDR1 MNHNS and CDR2 SASEGT. Trimming cost V 7 bases and J 5 bases; bases outside gene matches: 8.

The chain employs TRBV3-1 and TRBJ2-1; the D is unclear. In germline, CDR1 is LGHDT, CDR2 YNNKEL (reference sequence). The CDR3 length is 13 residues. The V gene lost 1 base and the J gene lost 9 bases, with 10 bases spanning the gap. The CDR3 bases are TGTGCCAGCAGCCAAGTCTCCCGAGGTGAGCAGTTCTTC. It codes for CASSQVSRGEQFF.

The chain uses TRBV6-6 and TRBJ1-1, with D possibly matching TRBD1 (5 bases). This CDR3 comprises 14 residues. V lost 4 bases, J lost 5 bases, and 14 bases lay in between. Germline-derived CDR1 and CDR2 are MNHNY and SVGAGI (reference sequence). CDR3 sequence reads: CASSLHPTDTEAFF. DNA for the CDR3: TGTGCCAGCAGTTTACACCCGACAGATACTGAAGCTTTCTTT.

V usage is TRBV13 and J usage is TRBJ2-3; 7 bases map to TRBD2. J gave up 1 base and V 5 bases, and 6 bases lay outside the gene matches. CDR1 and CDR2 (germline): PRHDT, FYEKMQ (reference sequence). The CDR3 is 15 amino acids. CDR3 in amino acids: CASSLTSVRTDTQYF. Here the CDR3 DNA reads TGTGCCAGCAGCCTCACTAGCGTCCGCACAGATACGCAGTATTTT.

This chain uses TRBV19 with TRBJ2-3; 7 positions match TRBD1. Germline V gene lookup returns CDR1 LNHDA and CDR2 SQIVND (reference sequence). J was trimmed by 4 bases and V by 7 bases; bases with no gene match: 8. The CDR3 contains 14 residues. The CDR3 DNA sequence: TGTGCCAGTACCATGACAGGGATTCCAGATACGCAGTATTTT. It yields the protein CASTMTGIPDTQYF.

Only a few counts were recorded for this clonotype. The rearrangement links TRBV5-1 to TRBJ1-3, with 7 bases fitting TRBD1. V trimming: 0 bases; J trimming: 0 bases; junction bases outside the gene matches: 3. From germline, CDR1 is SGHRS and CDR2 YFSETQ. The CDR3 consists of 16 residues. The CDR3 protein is CASSLATGASGNTIYF. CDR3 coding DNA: TGCGCCAGCAGCTTGGCTACAGGGGCCTCTGGAAACACCATATATTTT.

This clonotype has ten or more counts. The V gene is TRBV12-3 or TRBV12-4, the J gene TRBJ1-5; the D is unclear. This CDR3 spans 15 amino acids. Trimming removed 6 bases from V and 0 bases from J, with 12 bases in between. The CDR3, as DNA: TGTGCCAGCAGCTTACAGTTCTTTAGCAATCAGCCCCAGCATTTT. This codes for CASSLQFFSNQPQHF.

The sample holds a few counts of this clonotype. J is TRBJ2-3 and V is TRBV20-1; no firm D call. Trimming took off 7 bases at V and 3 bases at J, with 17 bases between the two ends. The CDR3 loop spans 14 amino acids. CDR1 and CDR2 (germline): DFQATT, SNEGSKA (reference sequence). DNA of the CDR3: TGCAGTGTCCCACCCCCCATAGGGACAGATACGCAGTATTTT. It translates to CSVPPPIGTDTQYF.